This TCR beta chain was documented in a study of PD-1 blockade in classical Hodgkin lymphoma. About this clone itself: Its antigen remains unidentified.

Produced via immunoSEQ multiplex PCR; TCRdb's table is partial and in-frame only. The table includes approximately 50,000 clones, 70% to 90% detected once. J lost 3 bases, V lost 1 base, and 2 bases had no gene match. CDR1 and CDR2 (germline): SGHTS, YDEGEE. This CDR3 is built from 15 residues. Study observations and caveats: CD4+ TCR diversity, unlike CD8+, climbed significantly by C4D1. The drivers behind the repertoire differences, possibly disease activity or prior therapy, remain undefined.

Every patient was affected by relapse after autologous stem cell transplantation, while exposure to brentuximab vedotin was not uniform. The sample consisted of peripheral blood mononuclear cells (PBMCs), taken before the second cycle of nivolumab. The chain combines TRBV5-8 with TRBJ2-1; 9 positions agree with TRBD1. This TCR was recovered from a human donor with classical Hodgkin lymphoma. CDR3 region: CASSLRDRDYNEQFF. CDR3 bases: TGTGCCAGCAGCTTGAGGGACAGGGACTACAATGAGCAGTTCTTC.